This TCR beta chain is from a study of blood T cells in healthy people across ages. It was with a sample-barcoded 5' primer and a J-beta primer mix that a second PCR of roughly 7 to 12 cycles was run. TCRdb recomputed calls from the 5' RACE reads with MiXCR, one row per CDR3 protein. Of 660,000 or so distinct CDR3 sequences in the sample, 58% are singletons; the top ten hold 30% to 45%. On this clonotype: Its antigen is not identified.

Germline CDR1 ENHRY, CDR2 SYGVKD. V was clipped by 10 bases and J by 5 bases; unmatched bases: 8. The CDR3 sequence is 13 residues long. Each sample used at least 6 million PBMCs. Whole-study findings and limits: Per-million-T-cell TCR beta diversity fell roughly linearly with age.

V is TRBV10-3 and J is TRBJ1-2, with 9 bases fitting TRBD1. The sequence was obtained from a man aged 60-69 years in good health. The sequenced sample consisted of blood. CDR3 protein: CATRPGTGYGYTF. The CDR3 DNA reads TGTGCCACCAGACCGGGGACAGGGTATGGCTACACCTTC.